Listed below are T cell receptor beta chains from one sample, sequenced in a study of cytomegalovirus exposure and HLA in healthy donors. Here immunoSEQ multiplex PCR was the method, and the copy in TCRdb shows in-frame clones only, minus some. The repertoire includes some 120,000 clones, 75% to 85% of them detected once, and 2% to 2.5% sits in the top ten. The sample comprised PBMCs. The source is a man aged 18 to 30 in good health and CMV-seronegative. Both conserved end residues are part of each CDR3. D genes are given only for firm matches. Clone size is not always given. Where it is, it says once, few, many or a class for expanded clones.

CDR3 DNA: TGTGCCAGCAGCGACAGGGGCGCTGAAGCTTTCTTT; CDR3 protein: CASSDRGAEAFF; V gene: TRBV27; J gene: TRBJ1-1; D gene: TRBD1; clone size: .
CDR3 DNA: TGCGCCAGCAGCCCGACAGGGGGGCTAGAGACCCAGTACTTC; CDR3 protein: CASSPTGGLETQYF; V gene: TRBV5-1; J gene: TRBJ2-5; D gene: TRBD1; clone size: .
CDR3 DNA: TGTGCCAGTAGGCAACACGGGACAGGGTCTACAGATACGCAGTATTTT; CDR3 protein: CASRQHGTGSTDTQYF; V gene: TRBV19; J gene: TRBJ2-3; D gene: TRBD1; clone size: .
CDR3 DNA: TGTGCCAGCAGCCTATCCGTGGACAATGAAGAGACCCAGTACTTC; CDR3 protein: CASSLSVDNEETQYF; V gene: TRBV7-2; J gene: TRBJ2-5; D gene: .; clone size: few
CDR3 DNA: TGTGCCTGGAGTGTTGAGGACACAGATACGCAGTATTTT; CDR3 protein: CAWSVEDTDTQYF; V gene: TRBV30; J gene: TRBJ2-3; D gene: .; clone size: .
CDR3 DNA: TGTGCCAGCACAACGGGAGTTAATCAGCCCCAGCATTTT; CDR3 protein: CASTTGVNQPQHF; V gene: TRBV27; J gene: TRBJ1-5; D gene: .; clone size: .
CDR3 DNA: TGTGCCAGCTCACCGACTGATAACTATGCGGGAGGGCAGTTCTTC; CDR3 protein: CASSPTDNYAGGQFF; V gene: TRBV18; J gene: TRBJ2-1; D gene: TRBD2; clone size: .
CDR3 DNA: TGTGCCAGCAGTGAACGACAGGGGGCGCCTTACAATGAGCAGTTCTTC; CDR3 protein: CASSERQGAPYNEQFF; V gene: TRBV6-1; J gene: TRBJ2-1; D gene: TRBD1; clone size: .
CDR3 DNA: TGTGCCTGGAGCAACGGACGGGGGGGAAACATTCAGTACTTC; CDR3 protein: CAWSNGRGGNIQYF; V gene: TRBV30; J gene: TRBJ2-4; D gene: TRBD2; clone size: .
CDR3 DNA: TGTGCCAGCAGCCCGGGGACAGTAGATGAAAAACTGTTTTTT; CDR3 protein: CASSPGTVDEKLFF; V gene: TRBV5-4; J gene: TRBJ1-4; D gene: TRBD1; clone size: .
CDR3 DNA: TGCGCCAGCAGCCAAGGGACAGGGGTAAGAGCACCCCTCCACTTT; CDR3 protein: CASSQGTGVRAPLHF; V gene: TRBV4-1; J gene: TRBJ1-6; D gene: TRBD1; clone size: .
CDR3 DNA: TGTGCCAGGGGACTAGCGGGAGCCACCGGGGAGCTGTTTTTT; CDR3 protein: CARGLAGATGELFF; V gene: TRBV9; J gene: TRBJ2-2; D gene: TRBD2; clone size: .
CDR3 DNA: TGCGCCAGCAGCAACGGACAGAGCACAGATACGCAGTATTTT; CDR3 protein: CASSNGQSTDTQYF; V gene: TRBV5-1; J gene: TRBJ2-3; D gene: .; clone size: .
CDR3 DNA: TGTGCCTGGAGGCCAGGGGACAGGGTCGGTGAAAAACTGTTTTTT; CDR3 protein: CAWRPGDRVGEKLFF; V gene: TRBV30; J gene: TRBJ1-4; D gene: TRBD1; clone size: .